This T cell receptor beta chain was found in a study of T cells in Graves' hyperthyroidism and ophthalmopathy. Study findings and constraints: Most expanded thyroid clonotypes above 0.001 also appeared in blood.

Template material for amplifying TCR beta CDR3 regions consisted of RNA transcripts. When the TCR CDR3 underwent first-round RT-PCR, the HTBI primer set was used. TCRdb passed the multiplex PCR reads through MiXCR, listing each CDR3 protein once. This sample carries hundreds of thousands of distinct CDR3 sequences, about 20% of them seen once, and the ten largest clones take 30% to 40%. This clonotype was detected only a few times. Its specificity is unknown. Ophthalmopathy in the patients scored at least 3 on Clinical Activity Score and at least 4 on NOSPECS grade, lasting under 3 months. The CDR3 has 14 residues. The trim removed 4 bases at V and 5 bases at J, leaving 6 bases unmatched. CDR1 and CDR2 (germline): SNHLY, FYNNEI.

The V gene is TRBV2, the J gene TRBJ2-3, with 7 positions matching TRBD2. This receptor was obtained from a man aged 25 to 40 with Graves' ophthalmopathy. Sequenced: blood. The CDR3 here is CASSVQRGGDTQYF. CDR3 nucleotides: TGTGCCAGCAGTGTGCAGCGGGGAGGAGATACGCAGTATTTT. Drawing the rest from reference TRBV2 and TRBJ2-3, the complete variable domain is EPEVTQTPSHQVTQMGQEVILRCVPISNHLYFYWYRQILGQKVEFLVSFYNNEISEKSEIFDDQFSVERPDGSNFTLKIRSTKLEDSAMYFCASSVQRGGDTQYFGPGTRLTVL.